This TCR beta chain comes out of a study of blood T cells in healthy people across ages. This clonotype has a count of ten or more. Its antigen is still unknown. Primers used in a second PCR of roughly 6 to 12 cycles were a sample-barcoded 5' primer and a J-beta primer mix. TCRdb reprocessed the 5' RACE reads via MiXCR and lists one record per CDR3 protein. The repertoire holds more than 800,000 distinct CDR3 sequences, less than 35% seen once, with 15% to 20% in the top ten. Each individual donor underwent a draw of approximately 9.8 milliliters of peripheral blood. Study findings and constraints: Any changes in expanded clonotypes were possibly confounded, as donor CMV status remained unknown.

V lost 6 bases and J lost 4, with 9 bases in between. Germline lookup yields CDR1 SQVTM and CDR2 ANQGSEA. The CDR3 length is 11 residues. The sequenced sample consisted of blood. The chain couples TRBV29-1 to TRBJ1-2; no definite D call. This sequence was found in an elderly woman in good health. CDR3 coding DNA: TGCAGCGTCCTTACACCCTATGGCTACACCTTC. Its protein is CSVLTPYGYTF.